This is a list of T cell receptor beta chains from one sample in a study of multiple sclerosis patients with progressive multifocal leukoencephalopathy. Using immunoSEQ multiplex PCR, the repertoire was profiled, and TCRdb retains in-frame clones only, with some absent. Among 25,000 to 35,000 clones listed, approximately 88% were seen once. Here the sequenced sample was PBMCs, taken from a patient treated with natalizumab. The receptors were gathered from a middle-aged woman with progressive multifocal leukoencephalopathy. Each CDR3 is given with its conserved first and last residue. The D gene is left open where the match is weak. Clone size, where shown, is once, few, many, or a class for clones that have expanded.

size | D | J | V | DNA | CDR3
NA | TRBD2 | TRBJ2-5 | TRBV5-1 | TGCGCCAGCAGCTTAAAGCGGGGGCAAAGGGAGACCCAGTACTTC | CASSLKRGQRETQYF
few | TRBD2 | TRBJ2-2 | TRBV11-2 | TGTGCCAGCAGCTCACTACACGGGGGGACCGGGGAGCTGTTTTTT | CASSSLHGGTGELFF
NA | TRBD1 | TRBJ2-2 | TRBV30 | TGTGCCTGGAGTAGGGACAGGGTGAACACCGGGGAGCTGTTTTTT | CAWSRDRVNTGELFF
NA | NA | TRBJ2-7 | TRBV2 | TGTGCCAGCACCTACTACCCCAGTCTTGCGGGCGAGCAGTACTTC | CASTYYPSLAGEQYF
NA | TRBD2 | TRBJ2-1 | TRBV4-3 | TGCGCCAGCAGCCAAGGGGCCCGGTGGGCTAGCGGGGGCTACAATGAGCAGTTCTTC | CASSQGARWASGGYNEQFF
few | TRBD1 | TRBJ1-6 | TRBV7-9 | TGTGCCAGCAGCCAACAGGGGGGGGATAATTCACCCCTCCACTTT | CASSQQGGDNSPLHF
NA | NA | TRBJ2-2 | TRBV7-8 | TGTGCCAGCAGCCCCAGGGAGGACGGGGAGCTGTTTTTT | CASSPREDGELFF
NA | NA | TRBJ2-7 | TRBV27 | TGTGCCAGCAGTTTAGGGTCTTCCTACTACGAGCAGTACTTC | CASSLGSSYYEQYF
NA | NA | TRBJ1-2 | TRBV2 | TGTGCCAGCAGAGATAGTCACAGCGGCTACACCTTC | CASRDSHSGYTF
NA | NA | TRBJ2-5 | TRBV5-4 | TGTGCCAGCAGCTTGGGGGAAGAGACCCAGTACTTC | CASSLGEETQYF